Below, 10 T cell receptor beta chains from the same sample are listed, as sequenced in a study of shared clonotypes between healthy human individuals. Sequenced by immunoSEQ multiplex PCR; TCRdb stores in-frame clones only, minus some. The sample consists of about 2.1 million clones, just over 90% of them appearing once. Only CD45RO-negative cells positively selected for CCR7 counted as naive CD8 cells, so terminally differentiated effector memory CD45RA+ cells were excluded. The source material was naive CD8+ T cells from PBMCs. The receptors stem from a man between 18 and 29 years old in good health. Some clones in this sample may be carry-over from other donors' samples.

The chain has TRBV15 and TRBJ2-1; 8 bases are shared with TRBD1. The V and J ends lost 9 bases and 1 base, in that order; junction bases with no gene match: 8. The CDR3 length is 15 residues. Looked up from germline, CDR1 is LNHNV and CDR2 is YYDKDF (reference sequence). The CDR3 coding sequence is TGTGCCACAACCGCAGGGGGCGCTTCCTACAATGAGCAGTTCTTC. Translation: CATTAGGASYNEQFF.

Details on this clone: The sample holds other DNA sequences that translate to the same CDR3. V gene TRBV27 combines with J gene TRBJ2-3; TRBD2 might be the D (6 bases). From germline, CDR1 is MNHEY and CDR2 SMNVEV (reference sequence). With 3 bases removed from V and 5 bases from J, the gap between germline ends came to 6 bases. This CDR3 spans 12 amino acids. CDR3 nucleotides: TGTGCCAGCAGTTTTAGCGGAGATACGCAGTATTTT. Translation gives CASSFSGDTQYF.

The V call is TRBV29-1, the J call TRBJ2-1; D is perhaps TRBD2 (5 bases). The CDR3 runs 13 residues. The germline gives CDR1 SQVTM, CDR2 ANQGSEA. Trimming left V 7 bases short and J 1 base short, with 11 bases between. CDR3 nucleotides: TGCAGCGCCGCGGGCGGATCCTACAATGAGCAGTTCTTC. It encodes CSAAGGSYNEQFF.

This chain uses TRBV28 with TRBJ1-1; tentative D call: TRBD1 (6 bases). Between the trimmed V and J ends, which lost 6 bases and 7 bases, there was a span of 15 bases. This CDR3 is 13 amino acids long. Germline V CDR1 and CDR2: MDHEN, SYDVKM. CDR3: CASSHYGQFEAFF. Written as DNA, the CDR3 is TGTGCCAGCAGCCATTACGGACAGTTTGAAGCTTTCTTT.

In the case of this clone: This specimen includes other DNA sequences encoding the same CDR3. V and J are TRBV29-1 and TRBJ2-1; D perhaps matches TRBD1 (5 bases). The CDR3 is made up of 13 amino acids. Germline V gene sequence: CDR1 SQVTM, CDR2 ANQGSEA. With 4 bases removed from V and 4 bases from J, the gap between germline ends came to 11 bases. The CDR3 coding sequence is TGCAGCGTTGTCGCCCGGACATACAATGAGCAGTTCTTC. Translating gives CSVVARTYNEQFF.

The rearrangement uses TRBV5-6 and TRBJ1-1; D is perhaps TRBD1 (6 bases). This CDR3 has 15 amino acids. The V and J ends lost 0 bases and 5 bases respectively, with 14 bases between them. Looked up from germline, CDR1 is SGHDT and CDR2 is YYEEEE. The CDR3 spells CASSLGTGRRTEAFF. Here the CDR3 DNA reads TGTGCCAGCAGCTTGGGCACAGGGAGGAGGACTGAAGCTTTCTTT.

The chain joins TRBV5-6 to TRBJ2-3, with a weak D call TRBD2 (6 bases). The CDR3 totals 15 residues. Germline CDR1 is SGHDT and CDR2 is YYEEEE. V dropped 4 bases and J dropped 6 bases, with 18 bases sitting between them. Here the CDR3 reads CASSPWGDVPDTQYF. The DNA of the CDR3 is TGTGCCAGCAGCCCATGGGGGGACGTGCCCGATACGCAGTATTTT.

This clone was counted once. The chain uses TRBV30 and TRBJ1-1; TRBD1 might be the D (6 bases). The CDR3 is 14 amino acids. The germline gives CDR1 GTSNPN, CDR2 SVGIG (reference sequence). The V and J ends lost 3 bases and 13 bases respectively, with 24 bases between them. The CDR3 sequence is CAWRKFRDTKDGFF. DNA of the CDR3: TGTGCCTGGAGGAAGTTCCGGGACACTAAAGATGGTTTCTTT.

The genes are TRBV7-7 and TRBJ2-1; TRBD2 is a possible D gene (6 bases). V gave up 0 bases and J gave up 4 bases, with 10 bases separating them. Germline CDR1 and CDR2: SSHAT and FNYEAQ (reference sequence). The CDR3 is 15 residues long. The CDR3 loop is CASSLAASEYNEQFF. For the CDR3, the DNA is TGTGCCAGCAGCTTAGCTGCTAGCGAGTACAATGAGCAGTTCTTC.

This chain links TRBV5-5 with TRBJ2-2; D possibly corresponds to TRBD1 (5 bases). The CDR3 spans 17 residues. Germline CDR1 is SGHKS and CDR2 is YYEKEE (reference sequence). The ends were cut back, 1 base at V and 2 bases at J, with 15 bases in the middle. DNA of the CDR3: TGTGCCAGCAGCTTGTACTTCGAGACAGCCAACACCGGGGAGCTGTTTTTT. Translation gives CASSLYFETANTGELFF.